A selection of T cell receptor beta chains follows, all from one sample in a study of long-term antiretroviral therapy in people with HIV. Generated by immunoSEQ multiplex PCR, the TCRdb table keeps only in-frame clones and is missing some. The sample gives some 15,000 clones, about 77% of which show up once; 28% is in the top ten. The source was unsorted PBMCs, collected 3.1 years after starting antiretroviral therapy. The receptors stem from a man aged 40-50 years with HIV. The CDR3 runs from the conserved cysteine through the conserved F or W. The D gene is left open where the match is weak. Not every row has a clone size; where given, it reads once, few, many or a size class.

clone_size | j_call | d_call | v_call | cdr3_length | cdr3_aa | cdr3_nt
. | TRBJ2-7 | . | TRBV5-6 | 12 | CASSWGPYEQYF | TGTGCCAGCAGCTGGGGACCCTACGAGCAGTACTTC
. | TRBJ2-5 | . | TRBV4-1 | 12 | CASSQGGETQYF | TGCGCCAGCAGCCAAGGAGGTGAGACCCAGTACTTC
. | TRBJ2-5 | TRBD2 | TRBV7-3 | 13 | CASAAGGQETQYF | TGTGCCAGCGCGGCGGGGGGACAAGAGACCCAGTACTTC
. | TRBJ1-1 | . | TRBV18 | 14 | CASSPDGLNTEAFF | TGTGCCAGCTCTCCGGACGGCTTGAACACTGAAGCTTTCTTT
. | TRBJ2-1 | . | TRBV18 | 13 | CASSPGADPGQFF | TGTGCCAGCTCACCAGGGGCCGATCCGGGGCAGTTCTTC
. | TRBJ1-1 | . | TRBV7-9 | 16 | CASSERANRGEVEAFF | TGTGCCAGCAGCGAAAGGGCGAACCGCGGGGAGGTTGAAGCTTTCTTT
. | TRBJ2-7 | TRBD1 | TRBV6-1 | 16 | CASSDRGDRVTYEQYF | TGTGCCAGCAGTGATCGGGGGGACAGGGTTACCTACGAGCAGTACTTC
. | TRBJ1-5 | . | TRBV7-8 | 18 | CASSLGPGGWEGNQPQHF | TGTGCCAGCAGCTTAGGGCCAGGCGGGTGGGAGGGAAATCAGCCCCAGCATTTT
. | TRBJ2-2 | . | TRBV4-1 | 15 | CASSQDNRNTGELFF | TGCGCCAGCAGCCAAGATAACCGGAACACCGGGGAGCTGTTTTTT
. | TRBJ1-5 | . | TRBV30 | 14 | CAWSVGVSNQPQHF | TGTGCCTGGAGTGTGGGGGTGAGCAATCAGCCCCAGCATTTT
. | TRBJ2-7 | . | TRBV7-9 | 15 | CASSLSTGGDYEQYF | TGTGCCAGCAGCTTAAGTACAGGTGGGGACTACGAGCAGTACTTC
. | TRBJ1-5 | . | TRBV9 | 13 | CASSGGGNQPQHF | TGTGCCAGCAGCGGTGGGGGCAATCAGCCCCAGCATTTT
. | TRBJ2-7 | . | TRBV6-5 | 13 | CASSYRQSYEQYF | TGTGCCAGCAGTTACAGACAGTCCTACGAGCAGTACTTC
. | TRBJ2-5 | TRBD2 | TRBV29-1 | 12 | CSVGTSQETQYF | TGCAGCGTCGGGACTAGCCAAGAGACCCAGTACTTC
few | TRBJ1-1 | TRBD1 | TRBV6-1 | 14 | CASIRGDRGSEAFF | TGTGCCAGCATCCGAGGGGACAGGGGCTCTGAAGCTTTCTTT
. | TRBJ2-6 | TRBD2 | TRBV5-4 | 16 | CASSSGGFSGANVLTF | TGTGCCAGCAGTAGCGGGGGTTTCTCTGGGGCCAACGTCCTGACTTTC
few | TRBJ2-2 | . | TRBV6-5 | 14 | CASSRRTRPGELFF | TGTGCCAGCAGTCGTCGCACCCGGCCCGGGGAGCTGTTTTTT
. | TRBJ1-2 | . | TRBV2 | 14 | CASSDYGQFEGYTF | TGTGCCAGCAGTGATTACGGACAGTTCGAAGGCTACACCTTC
. | TRBJ2-1 | TRBD2 | TRBV19 | 15 | CASSIGLAGINEQFF | TGTGCCAGTAGTATCGGGCTAGCGGGGATCAATGAGCAGTTCTTC
few | TRBJ1-4 | TRBD1 | TRBV27 | 15 | CASSPRQGAAEKLFF | TGTGCCAGCAGTCCCCGACAGGGGGCGGCTGAAAAACTGTTTTTT
. | TRBJ2-5 | . | TRBV19 | 13 | CASSIRVQETQYF | TGTGCCAGTAGTATCCGCGTCCAAGAGACCCAGTACTTC
. | TRBJ2-7 | . | TRBV5-1 | 16 | CASSLKYLAGSHEQYF | TGCGCCAGCAGCTTGAAATATCTTGCAGGGTCCCACGAGCAGTACTTC
few | TRBJ2-7 | . | TRBV7-7 | 14 | CASSLGPRSYEQYF | TGTGCCAGCAGCTTAGGGCCCCGCTCCTACGAGCAGTACTTC
. | TRBJ2-7 | TRBD1 | TRBV2 | 16 | CASSEWGTGGYYEQYF | TGTGCCAGCAGTGAATGGGGAACAGGGGGCTACTACGAGCAGTACTTC
. | TRBJ1-1 | . | TRBV5-1 | 14 | CASSLGPSNTEAFF | TGCGCCAGCAGCTTGGGTCCCTCGAACACTGAAGCTTTCTTT
. | TRBJ2-7 | TRBD1 | TRBV28 | 14 | CASSPTGLTYEQYF | TGTGCCAGCAGTCCGACAGGGCTTACCTACGAGCAGTACTTC
. | TRBJ2-7 | . | TRBV19 | 13 | CASSIGPAGEQYF | TGTGCCAGTAGTATAGGACCGGCAGGCGAGCAGTACTTC
. | TRBJ2-3 | TRBD1 | TRBV9 | 16 | CASSVSTGDGTDTQYF | TGTGCCAGCAGCGTTTCGACAGGGGACGGCACAGATACGCAGTATTTT
. | TRBJ2-1 | TRBD1 | TRBV27 | 14 | CASSLVQGAYEQFF | TGTGCCAGCAGTTTAGTACAGGGGGCATATGAGCAGTTCTTC
. | TRBJ2-7 | TRBD1 | TRBV6-1 | 14 | CASSEEGQIYEQYF | TGTGCCAGCAGTGAAGAGGGACAGATCTACGAGCAGTACTTC
. | TRBJ1-2 | TRBD1 | TRBV27 | 16 | CASSRGDRGRGYGYTF | TGTGCCAGCAGTAGGGGGGACAGGGGGCGCGGCTATGGCTACACCTTC
. | TRBJ1-1 | . | TRBV7-9 | 12 | CASRSDGAEAFF | TGTGCCAGCAGATCCGACGGTGCTGAAGCTTTCTTT
. | TRBJ2-1 | TRBD2 | TRBV6-5 | 14 | CASSYVAGGHEQFF | TGTGCCAGCAGTTACGTGGCGGGGGGGCATGAGCAGTTCTTC
few | TRBJ1-2 | . | TRBV27 | 16 | CASSSSPPSSNYGYTF | TGTGCCAGCAGCTCCTCCCCCCCTAGCTCTAACTATGGCTACACCTTC
. | TRBJ1-2 | . | TRBV5-4 | 16 | CASSSGTIQGYDGYTF | TGTGCCAGCAGCTCGGGAACGATACAGGGATACGATGGCTACACCTTC
few | TRBJ2-7 | . | TRBV5-4 | 14 | CASSSRDSRREQYF | TGTGCCAGCAGCTCCCGGGACTCCCGGCGAGAGCAGTACTTC
. | TRBJ1-2 | . | TRBV6-5 | 13 | CASSLGQLYGYTF | TGTGCCAGCAGCCTCGGACAACTCTATGGCTACACCTTC
once | TRBJ1-3 | . | TRBV7-2 | 16 | CASSLDGGDRGNTIYF | TGTGCCAGCAGCTTAGACGGCGGGGACCGAGGAAACACCATATATTTT
. | TRBJ1-5 | . | TRBV19 | 15 | CASREGTYSNQPQHF | TGTGCCAGTAGGGAGGGAACTTATAGCAATCAGCCCCAGCATTTT
. | TRBJ2-7 | . | TRBV11-2 | 15 | CASSLDRPSSYEQYF | TGTGCCAGCAGCCTCGACAGGCCGAGCTCCTACGAGCAGTACTTC
. | TRBJ1-6 | . | TRBV5-1 | 13 | CASTGGLNSPLHF | TGCGCCAGCACGGGCGGTTTAAATTCACCCCTCCACTTT
. | TRBJ2-1 | . | TRBV25-1 | 12 | CASSPGGARQFF | TGTGCCAGCAGTCCGGGGGGCGCGAGGCAGTTCTTC
. | TRBJ1-1 | TRBD1 | TRBV30 | 13 | CAWTGGANTEAFF | TGTGCCTGGACAGGGGGCGCGAACACTGAAGCTTTCTTT
few | TRBJ2-7 | . | TRBV2 | 12 | CASSEGGDEQYF | TGTGCCAGCAGTGAAGGGGGCGACGAGCAGTACTTC
. | TRBJ2-5 | TRBD2 | TRBV6-5 | 15 | CASSVSGGASETQYF | TGTGCCAGCAGTGTTAGCGGGGGGGCATCAGAGACCCAGTACTTC
. | TRBJ2-7 | . | TRBV30 | 13 | CAWSEQLGYEQYF | TGTGCCTGGAGTGAACAGTTGGGCTACGAGCAGTACTTC
few | TRBJ2-1 | TRBD2 | TRBV18 | 15 | CASSALAGSGNEQFF | TGTGCCAGCTCAGCGCTAGCGGGGAGCGGCAATGAGCAGTTCTTC
. | TRBJ1-4 | . | TRBV18 | 15 | CASSPALGGNEKLFF | TGTGCCAGCTCACCAGCCCTGGGTGGTAATGAAAAACTGTTTTTT
. | TRBJ1-4 | . | TRBV30 | 17 | CALNRGLQGGGNEKLFF | TGTGCCCTCAATCGCGGCCTCCAAGGTGGTGGTAATGAAAAACTGTTTTTT
. | TRBJ2-1 | . | TRBV6-5 | 14 | CASRRDSPYNEQFF | TGTGCCAGCAGGCGGGACAGCCCCTACAATGAGCAGTTCTTC
. | TRBJ1-1 | TRBD1 | TRBV29-1 | 11 | CSADRGQEAFF | TGCAGCGCCGACAGGGGGCAGGAAGCTTTCTTT
. | TRBJ1-1 | . | TRBV11-2 | 13 | CASSLVRGPEAFF | TGTGCCAGCAGCTTGGTCAGGGGACCTGAAGCTTTCTTT
few | TRBJ1-2 | . | TRBV29-1 | 11 | CSVRRSFGYTF | TGCAGCGTTCGTCGGTCTTTTGGCTACACCTTC